These T cell receptor beta chains were read from a single sample in a study of OX40 agonist ivuxolimab in advanced cancers. Libraries were prepared by immunoSEQ multiplex PCR; TCRdb keeps only in-frame clonotypes and omits some of them. The profile shows about 59,000 clones, about 87% of them singletons. The material sequenced was CD4+ or CD8+ T cells sorted from blood, taken in a trial of the OX40 agonist ivuxolimab. The receptors were gathered from an adult with an advanced solid tumor such as melanoma, head and neck, liver or kidney cancer. Each CDR3 is given with its conserved first and last residue. A D gene is named only where the DNA matches it firmly. Some rows have no size entry. The others give once, few or many, or a class for an expanded clone.

size,V,J,D,CDR3,DNA
.,TRBV5-1,TRBJ2-5,.,CASSSPETQYF,TGCGCCAGCAGCTCCCCAGAGACCCAGTACTTC
.,TRBV21-1,TRBJ1-5,.,CASSAPFSQGPRSNQPQHF,TGTGCCAGCAGCGCCCCTTTTTCACAGGGGCCGAGGAGCAATCAGCCCCAGCATTTT
.,TRBV12-5,TRBJ2-3,.,CASGLGQTRADTQYF,TGTGCTAGTGGTTTGGGACAAACGAGGGCAGATACGCAGTATTTT
few,TRBV10-1,TRBJ2-7,.,CASIPHYYEQYF,TGCGCCAGCATACCACACTACTACGAGCAGTACTTC
.,TRBV6-6,TRBJ1-1,TRBD1,CASSSGTGATEAFF,TGTGCCAGCAGTTCCGGGACAGGGGCCACTGAAGCTTTCTTT
.,TRBV5-1,TRBJ1-2,TRBD1,CASSSGQGEGGYTF,TGCGCCAGCAGCTCCGGACAGGGGGAGGGTGGCTACACCTTC
.,TRBV2,TRBJ1-3,TRBD1,CATFLETGAGNTIYF,TGTGCCACCTTTCTGGAGACAGGGGCGGGAAACACCATATATTTT
.,TRBV27,TRBJ2-1,.,CASSFVNPFSSVVHNEQFF,TGTGCCAGCAGTTTCGTCAACCCATTTAGTTCCGTTGTCCACAATGAGCAGTTCTTC
.,TRBV18,TRBJ2-7,.,CASSPPGTSVGEQYF,TGTGCCAGCTCACCACCAGGGACCTCTGTGGGGGAGCAGTACTTC
.,TRBV12-5,TRBJ1-1,TRBD1,CASGLVISPRGRGLFTAEAFF,TGTGCTAGTGGTTTGGTGATTTCTCCACGAGGCAGGGGGCTCTTCACCGCTGAAGCTTTCTTT
.,TRBV11-2,TRBJ2-1,.,CASSLDHEANEQFF,TGTGCCAGCAGCTTAGACCACGAGGCCAATGAGCAGTTCTTC
.,TRBV27,TRBJ1-5,.,CASSLNRDPNQPQHF,TGTGCCAGCAGTTTAAACAGGGACCCCAATCAGCCCCAGCATTTT
.,TRBV7-2,TRBJ2-5,TRBD1,CASSPIARDSKETQYF,TGTGCCAGCAGCCCGATAGCCCGGGACAGTAAAGAGACCCAGTACTTC
once,TRBV5-8,TRBJ2-2,.,CASSVTLGMGTGELFF,TGTGCCAGCAGCGTCACGTTGGGGATGGGCACCGGGGAGCTGTTTTTT
medium-sized,TRBV29-1,TRBJ2-5,TRBD1,CSVLTGGAIETQYF,TGCAGCGTCTTGACAGGGGGCGCGATAGAGACCCAGTACTTC
.,TRBV18,TRBJ1-1,.,CASSPTTRDAFF,TGTGCCAGCTCACCGACGACTAGGGACGCTTTCTTT
.,TRBV2,TRBJ1-4,.,CASTETGVATNEKLFF,TGTGCCAGCACTGAGACGGGTGTCGCAACTAATGAAAAACTGTTTTTT
.,TRBV19,TRBJ2-2,TRBD1,CASSSGGGTGELFF,TGTGCCAGTAGTTCAGGGGGCGGGACCGGGGAGCTGTTTTTT
.,TRBV4-2,TRBJ1-2,.,CASSQDGRTLTGYGYTF,TGTGCCAGCAGCCAAGATGGCCGAACCCTGACAGGTTATGGCTACACCTTC
.,TRBV19,TRBJ2-2,.,CASSIAGIGYTGELFF,TGTGCCAGTAGTATAGCCGGGATAGGGTACACCGGGGAGCTGTTTTTT
.,TRBV2,TRBJ2-4,TRBD2,CASSLGLAGAPSREAIQYF,TGTGCCAGCAGCCTTGGACTAGCGGGGGCCCCTAGCCGAGAGGCGATTCAGTACTTC
.,TRBV7-9,TRBJ2-3,.,CASSLGGASADTQYF,TGTGCCAGCAGCTTAGGGGGGGCCAGCGCAGATACGCAGTATTTT
.,TRBV5-1,TRBJ2-2,.,CASSFTGTRRTGELFF,TGCGCCAGCAGCTTCACCGGGACTCGAAGGACCGGGGAGCTGTTTTTT
.,TRBV19,TRBJ1-1,.,CASSIFGTENTEAFF,TGTGCCAGTAGTATTTTTGGGACGGAGAACACTGAAGCTTTCTTT
.,TRBV11-3,TRBJ1-1,.,CASSPWPNTEAFF,TGTGCCAGCAGCCCATGGCCTAACACTGAAGCTTTCTTT
.,TRBV11-1,TRBJ1-3,.,CACGRTGGNTIYF,TGTGCATGCGGGCGGACCGGTGGAAACACCATATATTTT
.,TRBV11-2,TRBJ2-1,.,CASSPIAQTSYNEQFF,TGTGCCAGCAGCCCGATAGCGCAAACATCCTACAATGAGCAGTTCTTC
.,TRBV5-1,TRBJ2-1,TRBD2,CASSSSWLADNEQFF,TGCGCCAGCAGCTCGTCTTGGCTAGCGGACAATGAGCAGTTCTTC
.,TRBV5-4,TRBJ2-7,TRBD2,CASSPGTSGSPYEQYF,TGTGCCAGCAGCCCTGGGACTAGCGGGAGCCCCTACGAGCAGTACTTC
.,TRBV5-6,TRBJ2-7,TRBD2,CASSPGLSGTTSYEQYF,TGTGCCAGCAGCCCCGGTCTATCCGGGACTACCTCCTACGAGCAGTACTTC
few,TRBV19,TRBJ1-2,TRBD1,CASSIPGQELYTF,TGTGCCAGTAGTATCCCGGGACAGGAGCTCTACACCTTC
.,TRBV7-6,TRBJ1-1,.,CASSLSLMGTEAFF,TGTGCCAGCAGCCTGTCCCTGATGGGCACTGAAGCTTTCTTT
.,TRBV18,TRBJ1-5,.,CASSPRDSRQYSNQPQHF,TGTGCCAGCTCACCACGGGACTCCAGACAGTATAGCAATCAGCCCCAGCATTTT
.,TRBV29-1,TRBJ2-3,.,CSLTRTAEMDTQYF,TGCAGCCTAACAAGGACTGCGGAAATGGATACGCAGTATTTT
.,TRBV18,TRBJ1-2,TRBD1,CASSPGTGSNGYTF,TGTGCCAGCTCACCCGGGACAGGGAGCAATGGCTACACCTTC
.,TRBV7-2,TRBJ1-5,.,CASSFTGTGQPQHF,TGTGCCAGCAGCTTTACAGGGACCGGTCAGCCCCAGCATTTT
.,TRBV7-8,TRBJ2-7,.,CASSLIEGSEQYF,TGTGCCAGCAGCTTAATCGAGGGTTCCGAGCAGTACTTC
once,TRBV5-5,TRBJ2-5,TRBD2,CASSYLAGGPYGQTQYF,TGTGCCAGCAGCTATCTAGCGGGGGGGCCATACGGACAGACCCAGTACTTC
.,TRBV4-1,TRBJ2-2,.,CASSQVHPGELFF,TGCGCCAGCAGCCAAGTCCACCCCGGGGAGCTGTTTTTT
.,TRBV5-4,TRBJ1-2,TRBD1,CASSSGTGINYGYTF,TGTGCCAGCAGCTCAGGGACAGGGATAAACTATGGCTACACCTTC
.,TRBV6-1,TRBJ1-1,TRBD1,CASRTGNTEAFF,TGTGCCAGTAGGACAGGGAACACTGAAGCTTTCTTT
few,TRBV5-1,TRBJ2-3,.,CASSFGGSENTQYF,TGCGCCAGCAGCTTTGGGGGGTCGGAAAATACGCAGTATTTT
.,TRBV19,TRBJ2-1,.,CASSIGNYNEQFF,TGTGCCAGTAGTATTGGTAATTACAATGAGCAGTTCTTC
.,TRBV6-5,TRBJ2-1,TRBD2,CASSYPRGGYNEQFF,TGTGCCAGCAGTTACCCGCGGGGGGGCTACAATGAGCAGTTCTTC
few,TRBV7-2,TRBJ1-5,TRBD1,CASSFDRDQPQHF,TGTGCCAGCAGCTTCGACAGGGATCAGCCCCAGCATTTT
.,TRBV6-5,TRBJ2-7,.,CASSRDGLNEQYF,TGTGCCAGCAGTAGGGACGGCCTTAACGAGCAGTACTTC
.,TRBV4-3,TRBJ2-6,.,CASSQGSGAPGANVLTF,TGCGCCAGCAGCCAAGGTTCGGGGGCGCCTGGGGCCAACGTCCTGACTTTC
.,TRBV10-1,TRBJ2-1,.,CASSEQVASGNEQFF,TGCGCCAGCAGTGAGCAGGTCGCGTCGGGGAATGAGCAGTTCTTC
.,TRBV5-4,TRBJ1-3,TRBD1,CASSPGQGFSGNTIYF,TGTGCCAGCAGCCCGGGACAGGGCTTCTCTGGAAACACCATATATTTT
.,TRBV19,TRBJ1-5,TRBD1,CASSIATWRQGSGQPQHF,TGTGCCAGTAGTATAGCAACTTGGCGACAGGGGAGCGGACAGCCCCAGCATTTT
few,TRBV25-1,TRBJ1-3,.,CASTSAGNTIYF,TGTGCCAGCACATCCGCAGGAAACACCATATATTTT
.,TRBV5-4,TRBJ2-1,TRBD2,CASSLRSLAGYNEQFF,TGTGCCAGCAGCTTGAGGTCGTTAGCGGGGTACAATGAGCAGTTCTTC
once,TRBV6-6,TRBJ1-5,TRBD1,CASILTGGVRQPQHF,TGTGCCAGCATCCTGACAGGGGGAGTTCGTCAGCCCCAGCATTTT
.,TRBV27,TRBJ2-1,TRBD2,CASSLGTSGGAEYNEQFF,TGTGCCAGCAGCCTGGGGACTAGCGGGGGGGCGGAGTACAATGAGCAGTTCTTC
.,TRBV29-1,TRBJ1-1,TRBD1,CSAGQVQVNTEAFF,TGCAGCGCCGGACAGGTTCAAGTGAACACTGAAGCTTTCTTT